This is a list of T cell receptor beta chains from one sample in a study of Tregs in tolerant kidney transplant recipients. Profiling relied on immunoSEQ multiplex PCR, and the TCRdb table lists in-frame clones only, not all of them. The table has more than 60,000 clones, approximately 98% seen once; the top ten hold roughly 0.59%. The input for sequencing was CD4+ T cells from blood, taken before the transplant. These receptor sequences come from a human donor who received a combined kidney and bone marrow transplant. CDR3s include the opening cysteine and the closing phenylalanine or tryptophan. The D gene is left open where the match is weak. The listing skips clone size in some rows; elsewhere it reads once, few, many or a size class.

length: 14
J: TRBJ2-5
D: TRBD1
size: NA
V: TRBV18
DNA: TGTGCCAGCTCACCGGGGACAGGGGAAGAGACCCAGTACTTC
CDR3: CASSPGTGEETQYF

length: 14
J: TRBJ2-2
D: TRBD2
size: NA
V: TRBV6-1
DNA: TGTGCCAGCTGCTGGGAGGGGATGGCCGGGGAGCTGTTTTTT
CDR3: CASCWEGMAGELFF

length: 14
J: TRBJ1-5
D: TRBD1
size: NA
V: TRBV5-4
DNA: TGTGCCAGCAGGAACGGACAGGGCGGGCAGCCCCAGCATTTT
CDR3: CASRNGQGGQPQHF

length: 15
J: TRBJ2-7
D: TRBD1
size: NA
V: TRBV27
DNA: TGTGCCACCAGAATTCCGACAGGGCAAGCCTACGAGCAGTACTTC
CDR3: CATRIPTGQAYEQYF

length: 12
J: TRBJ1-3
D: NA
size: NA
V: TRBV30
DNA: TGTGCCTGCAGGGATTCTGGAAACACCATATATTTT
CDR3: CACRDSGNTIYF

length: 13
J: TRBJ1-2
D: NA
size: NA
V: TRBV27
DNA: TGTGCCAGCAGTACAGACAAAGACTATGGCTACACCTTC
CDR3: CASSTDKDYGYTF

length: 15
J: TRBJ2-7
D: TRBD2
size: NA
V: TRBV19
DNA: TGTGCCAGTAGTGGCGGGACTAGAATCGCCTACGAGCAGTACTTC
CDR3: CASSGGTRIAYEQYF

length: 13
J: TRBJ1-4
D: NA
size: NA
V: TRBV5-4
DNA: TGTGCCAGCAGCTTGGCGGGTATCGAAAAACTGTTTTTT
CDR3: CASSLAGIEKLFF

length: 15
J: TRBJ2-5
D: TRBD2
size: NA
V: TRBV7-7
DNA: TGTGCCAGCAGCTTGGGCGGGGGACTTCCGGAGACCCAGTACTTC
CDR3: CASSLGGGLPETQYF

length: 12
J: TRBJ2-5
D: NA
size: NA
V: TRBV28
DNA: TGTGCCAGCAGTTTAACGGGTAGGACCCAGTACTTC
CDR3: CASSLTGRTQYF

length: 15
J: TRBJ1-2
D: NA
size: NA
V: TRBV11-2
DNA: TGTGCCAGCAGCTTAGATTTGGGGGGGAACTATGGCTACACCTTC
CDR3: CASSLDLGGNYGYTF

length: 18
J: TRBJ2-3
D: TRBD2
size: NA
V: TRBV4-3
DNA: TGCGCCAGCAGCCGGAGGACTAGCGGGAGTTTCGGGACAGATACGCAGTATTTT
CDR3: CASSRRTSGSFGTDTQYF

length: 16
J: TRBJ1-6
D: TRBD1
size: NA
V: TRBV7-2
DNA: TGTGCCAGCAGCTTAGCCTACAGGGGGCTTAATTCACCCCTCCACTTT
CDR3: CASSLAYRGLNSPLHF

length: 14
J: TRBJ2-7
D: TRBD2
size: NA
V: TRBV7-2
DNA: TGTGCCAGCAGCGGAGCTAGCGGACCCTACGAGCAGTACTTC
CDR3: CASSGASGPYEQYF

length: 16
J: TRBJ1-5
D: TRBD1
size: NA
V: TRBV19
DNA: TGTGCCAGTAGTCCCCGGGACAGGGTGGCGGGTCAGCCCCAGCATTTT
CDR3: CASSPRDRVAGQPQHF

length: 16
J: TRBJ2-7
D: NA
size: NA
V: TRBV2
DNA: TGTGCCAGCAGTGAAGTGTTTAGCGGAGCTACCTACGAGCAGTACTTC
CDR3: CASSEVFSGATYEQYF

length: 17
J: TRBJ2-3
D: TRBD2
size: NA
V: TRBV7-9
DNA: TGTGCCAGCAGCTTAGGACTAGCGGGAGGTTTGGCAGATACGCAGTATTTT
CDR3: CASSLGLAGGLADTQYF

length: 16
J: TRBJ2-7
D: TRBD2
size: NA
V: TRBV5-4
DNA: TGTGCCAGCAGCTTGGGAGCCACGGGACTAGCGATTGAGCAGTACTTC
CDR3: CASSLGATGLAIEQYF

length: 14
J: TRBJ2-3
D: TRBD1
size: NA
V: TRBV29-1
DNA: TGCAGCGTTGGGACAGGGGGCCCGCTAGATACGCAGTATTTT
CDR3: CSVGTGGPLDTQYF

length: 10
J: TRBJ1-1
D: NA
size: NA
V: TRBV28
DNA: TGTGCCAGCAGTGAGGTTGAAGCTTTCTTT
CDR3: CASSEVEAFF

length: 15
J: TRBJ1-1
D: NA
size: NA
V: TRBV7-9
DNA: TGTGCCAGCAGCCCCCGGAGCAGGGGAAACACTGAAGCTTTCTTT
CDR3: CASSPRSRGNTEAFF

length: 11
J: TRBJ2-5
D: NA
size: few
V: TRBV20-1
DNA: TGCAGTGCAATAACCCGGGAGACCCAGTACTTC
CDR3: CSAITRETQYF

length: 13
J: TRBJ2-5
D: NA
size: NA
V: TRBV6-6
DNA: TGTGCCAGCTCAGTAATAGCAAAAGAGACCCAGTACTTC
CDR3: CASSVIAKETQYF

length: 14
J: TRBJ2-7
D: TRBD1
size: once
V: TRBV10-3
DNA: TGTGCCATCAGGGGGGACAGTGGGTCCTACGAGCAGTACTTC
CDR3: CAIRGDSGSYEQYF

length: 15
J: TRBJ1-3
D: NA
size: NA
V: TRBV4-3
DNA: TGCGCCAGCAGCCAAGAACAGAACTCTGGAAACACCATATATTTT
CDR3: CASSQEQNSGNTIYF

length: 16
J: TRBJ2-1
D: TRBD2
size: NA
V: TRBV5-1
DNA: TGCGCCAGCAGCTTAGGCACTAGCGGGGGGTCGAATGAGCAGTTCTTC
CDR3: CASSLGTSGGSNEQFF

length: 12
J: TRBJ2-5
D: TRBD1
size: NA
V: TRBV27
DNA: TGTGCCAGCATCAGGGGGCATGAGACCCAGTACTTC
CDR3: CASIRGHETQYF

length: 13
J: TRBJ2-7
D: NA
size: NA
V: TRBV5-6
DNA: TGTGCCAGCAGCCAGCCAGGGGTCTACGAGCAGTACTTC
CDR3: CASSQPGVYEQYF

length: 18
J: TRBJ2-7
D: TRBD2
size: NA
V: TRBV7-2
DNA: TGTGCCAGCAGCTTAAAGGGTCCGGCTAGCGGTTACTCCTACGAGCAGTACTTC
CDR3: CASSLKGPASGYSYEQYF

length: 17
J: TRBJ2-2
D: NA
size: NA
V: TRBV5-4
DNA: TGTGCCAGCAGCCCCGCTAGCGCCCAAAGGGGATACGGGGAGCTGTTTTTT
CDR3: CASSPASAQRGYGELFF

length: 13
J: TRBJ2-7
D: NA
size: NA
V: TRBV21-1
DNA: TGTGCCAGCAGCAAGGGGACGGGACAGGGCTCTATCTTC
CDR3: CASSKGTGQGSIF

length: 15
J: TRBJ1-1
D: NA
size: NA
V: TRBV11-3
DNA: TGTGCCAGCAGCAAAGGTCCGCAGGTGAACACTGAAGCTTTCTTT
CDR3: CASSKGPQVNTEAFF

length: 14
J: TRBJ2-5
D: NA
size: NA
V: TRBV7-9
DNA: TGTGCCAGCAGCTTTCCAGGGTGGCAAGAGACCCAGTACTTC
CDR3: CASSFPGWQETQYF

length: 14
J: TRBJ1-1
D: NA
size: NA
V: TRBV6-5
DNA: TGTGCCAGCAGTTACCCCACAAGAAACACTGAAGCTTTCTTT
CDR3: CASSYPTRNTEAFF

length: 13
J: TRBJ2-1
D: NA
size: NA
V: TRBV11-2
DNA: TGTGCCAGCAGCTTGGCGGTGTACAATGAGCAGTTCTTC
CDR3: CASSLAVYNEQFF

length: 16
J: TRBJ1-4
D: NA
size: NA
V: TRBV5-1
DNA: TGCGCCAGCAGCAATACAATCCAGGGGAGTGGTGAAAAACTGTTTTTT
CDR3: CASSNTIQGSGEKLFF

length: 14
J: TRBJ2-3
D: NA
size: once
V: TRBV7-9
DNA: TGTGCCAGCAGCTCGGCAGGGTTTACGGATACGCAGTATTTT
CDR3: CASSSAGFTDTQYF

length: 14
J: TRBJ2-7
D: NA
size: NA
V: TRBV7-2
DNA: TGTGCCAGCAGCTTAATCGTGGGAGTTGACGAGCAGTACTTC
CDR3: CASSLIVGVDEQYF

length: 14
J: TRBJ1-1
D: NA
size: NA
V: TRBV28
DNA: TGTGCCAGCAGCCCTGCGGGGGGTTACACTGAAGCTTTCTTT
CDR3: CASSPAGGYTEAFF

length: 14
J: TRBJ1-1
D: NA
size: NA
V: TRBV9
DNA: TGTGCCAGCAGCCTACTTCTGCAGAACACTGAAGCTTTCTTT
CDR3: CASSLLLQNTEAFF

length: 15
J: TRBJ2-2
D: TRBD2
size: NA
V: TRBV11-2
DNA: TGTGCCAGCAGAGGACTAGAACCCTACACCGGGGAGCTGTTTTTT
CDR3: CASRGLEPYTGELFF

length: 14
J: TRBJ2-2
D: NA
size: NA
V: TRBV5-1
DNA: TGCGCCAGCAGCTTGAACAGCAACACCGGGGAGCTGTTTTTT
CDR3: CASSLNSNTGELFF

length: 15
J: TRBJ1-1
D: NA
size: NA
V: TRBV4-1
DNA: TGCGCCAGCAGTTCATCCGGGGGGCCGGAACAAGTAGCTTTCTTT
CDR3: CASSSSGGPEQVAFF

length: 15
J: TRBJ1-2
D: NA
size: few
V: TRBV6-5
DNA: TGTGCCAGCAGCTCGGAGTTTAGGTCTGCCTATGGCTACACCTTC
CDR3: CASSSEFRSAYGYTF

length: 15
J: TRBJ2-3
D: TRBD2
size: NA
V: TRBV5-1
DNA: TGCGCCAGCAGCACCCTTAGCGGGGGGGCAGATACGCAGTATTTT
CDR3: CASSTLSGGADTQYF

length: 14
J: TRBJ2-1
D: TRBD1
size: NA
V: TRBV6-1
DNA: TGTGCCAGCAGTGAGGCAGGGGGATACAATGAGCAGTTCTTC
CDR3: CASSEAGGYNEQFF

length: 12
J: TRBJ1-2
D: NA
size: NA
V: TRBV7-8
DNA: TGTGCCAGCAGTACAGAAGCCTATGGCTACACCTTC
CDR3: CASSTEAYGYTF

length: 16
J: TRBJ2-3
D: NA
size: NA
V: TRBV5-1
DNA: TGCGCCAGCAGCTTGGCCAATCAGTTAAGCACAGATACGCAGTATTTT
CDR3: CASSLANQLSTDTQYF

length: 15
J: TRBJ1-2
D: TRBD1
size: NA
V: TRBV6-4
DNA: TGTGCCAGCAGTGACCCGGAGGACAGGAGGTACGGCTACACCTTC
CDR3: CASSDPEDRRYGYTF

length: 14
J: TRBJ2-7
D: NA
size: NA
V: TRBV5-1
DNA: TGCGCCAGCAGCTTACGCCCACCTAGTGACGAGCAGTACTTC
CDR3: CASSLRPPSDEQYF

length: 17
J: TRBJ1-6
D: NA
size: NA
V: TRBV9
DNA: TGTGCCAGCAGCGTATTTCCAGGGCTAAATTATAATTCACCCCTCCACTTT
CDR3: CASSVFPGLNYNSPLHF

length: 15
J: TRBJ2-7
D: NA
size: NA
V: TRBV7-8
DNA: TGTGCCAGCAGCTCCCGACGGGGTCCAAACTACGAGCAGTACTTC
CDR3: CASSSRRGPNYEQYF

length: 14
J: TRBJ2-1
D: NA
size: once
V: TRBV2
DNA: TGTGCCAGCAGCAGCGGGCTAAATTACAATGAGCAGTTCTTC
CDR3: CASSSGLNYNEQFF

length: 15
J: TRBJ2-5
D: TRBD2
size: NA
V: TRBV30
DNA: TGTGCCTGGAGTGTAACTAGCGGGTACCAAGAGACCCAGTACTTC
CDR3: CAWSVTSGYQETQYF

length: 16
J: TRBJ2-7
D: NA
size: NA
V: TRBV6-6
DNA: TGTGCCAGCAGGCCGGATGGGGGCGCCTTCTCCTACGAGCAGTACTTC
CDR3: CASRPDGGAFSYEQYF

length: 15
J: TRBJ2-7
D: TRBD1
size: NA
V: TRBV18
DNA: TGTGCCAGCTCCCCGCTGGGACAGGGCACCTACGAGCAGTACTTC
CDR3: CASSPLGQGTYEQYF